The T cell receptor beta chain under discussion was sequenced for a study of blood T cells in healthy people across ages. A sample-barcoded 5' primer and a J-beta primer mix were used in a second PCR of roughly 6 to 11 cycles. Each sample provided no less than 2.5 million CDR3-containing paired-end reads. Using its own MiXCR run on the 5' RACE reads, TCRdb lists one record per CDR3 protein. The table includes about 1.1 million distinct CDR3 sequences, 35% to 40% detected once. Germline V gene sequence: CDR1 SSHAT, CDR2 FNYEAQ (reference sequence). Trimming cost V 2 bases and J 0 bases, with 7 bases left between them. CDR3 length: 14 residues.

This chain uses TRBV7-7 with TRBJ2-5; D is unclear. The sample comprised blood. The sequence derives from a man aged 18 to 29 in good health. CDR3 residues: CASSLSGDQETQYF. In nucleotides, the CDR3 is TGTGCCAGCAGCTTATCAGGAGACCAAGAGACCCAGTACTTC.